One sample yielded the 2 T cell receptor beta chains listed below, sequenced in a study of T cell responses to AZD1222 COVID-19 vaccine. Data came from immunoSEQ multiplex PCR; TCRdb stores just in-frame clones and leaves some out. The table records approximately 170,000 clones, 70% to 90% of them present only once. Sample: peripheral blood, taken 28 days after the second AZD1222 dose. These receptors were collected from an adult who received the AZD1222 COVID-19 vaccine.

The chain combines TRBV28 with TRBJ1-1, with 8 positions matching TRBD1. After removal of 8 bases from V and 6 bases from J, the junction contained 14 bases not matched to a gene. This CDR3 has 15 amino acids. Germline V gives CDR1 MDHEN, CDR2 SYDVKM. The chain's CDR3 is CASGFSSRGRSEAFF. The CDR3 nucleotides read TGTGCCAGCGGATTCTCCAGCAGGGGGCGTTCTGAAGCTTTCTTT.

The CDR3 is CASSYGRERGRPQHF. CDR3 nucleotide sequence: TGTGCCAGCAGTTACGGCAGGGAGAGGGGTCGGCCCCAGCATTTT. This chain uses TRBV6-5 with TRBJ1-5, with a weak D call TRBD1 (5 bases). CDR3 length: 15 residues. V lost 2 bases and J 9 bases, leaving 17 bases between the germline ends. Germline lookup yields CDR1 MNHEY and CDR2 SVGAGI.